This TCR beta chain was recorded in a study of shared clonotypes between healthy human individuals. Study-level points and caveats: Depth of sequencing was expected to influence donor clonotype sharing. Naive subsets typically showed greater estimated richness than memory subsets.

Naive CD8 cells comprised CD45RO-negative, CCR7-positively selected cells, excluding terminally differentiated effector memory CD45RA+ cells. All donors were Caucasian adults living in Nashville, Tennessee. A word on this clone: Its antigen is unidentified.

When replicate PCRs were run on sorted subsets, they used about 220 ng DNA, tens of thousands of T cell genomes. Profiling relied on immunoSEQ multiplex PCR, and the TCRdb table lists in-frame clones only, not all of them. The sample has around 1.9 million clones, 93% seen once; the top ten hold under 2%. In germline, CDR1 is SGHRS, CDR2 YFSETQ. The CDR3 consists of 16 residues. Between the trimmed V and J ends, which lost 4 bases and 8 bases, there was a span of 21 bases. The sequenced material came from naive CD8+ T cells from PBMCs. The gene calls are TRBV5-1 and TRBJ2-2; a possible D gene is TRBD2 (6 bases). The source of this sequence is a young man in good health. Some clones in this sample may be carry-over from other donors' samples. CDR3 in DNA: TGCGCCAGCAGCGAACCGACCTTACTAGCAGCGGGGGAGCTGTTTTTT. As protein: CASSEPTLLAAGELFF. Using reference TRBV5-1 and TRBJ2-2 for the parts outside the CDR3, the full variable domain is KAGVTQTPRYLIKTRGQQVTLSCSPISGHRSVSWYQQTPGQGLQFLFEYFSETQRNKGNFPGRFSGRQFSNSRSEMNVSTLELGDSALYLCASSEPTLLAAGELFFGEGSRLTVL.